This T cell receptor (beta chain) was captured in a study of T cells after yellow fever vaccination. This clonotype was detected many times. The antigen is undetermined. Study-wide findings and caveats: Post-booster reappearance was seen for most primary-vaccination clones (roughly 96% CD4, around 90% CD8).

TCRdb recomputed calls from the 5' RACE reads with MiXCR, one row per CDR3 protein. The sample lists 50,000 to 75,000 distinct CDR3 sequences, roughly 6.9% occurring once. The material was CD8+ T cells sorted from PBMCs, obtained on the day of the first yellow fever vaccination. This clonotype was sampled from a man aged 18 to 30 who received the YFV17D yellow fever vaccine.

The CDR3 loop reads CARETGTGYNEQFF. The DNA for the CDR3 is TGTGCCAGAGAAACCGGGACAGGGTACAATGAGCAGTTCTTC. The chain uses TRBV2 and TRBJ2-1, with 9 positions matching TRBD1. The CDR3 is 14 residues long. With V trimmed by 9 bases and J by 4 bases, 7 bases remained unmatched. Germline V lookup: CDR1 SNHLY, CDR2 FYNNEI.